This TCR beta chain was identified during a study of T-cell memory formation after mild COVID-19. Across the whole study: Each donor largely had its own TCR clusters.

TCRdb reprocessed the 5' RACE reads via MiXCR and lists one record per CDR3 protein. The data show about 170,000 distinct CDR3 sequences, under 15% seen once. A word on this clonotype: No antigen is known for it.

The germline gives CDR1 SGHDT, CDR2 YYEEEE. V dropped 3 bases and J dropped 5; count of bases not matched to a gene: 3. The CDR3 is 13 amino acids. Whole-study findings and limits: The appearance of some responding clones in pre-infection memory suggested that cross-reactive memory joined. Clonal second-wave expansions that peaked on day 37 had unconfirmed SARS-CoV-2 specificity. Contracting CD4+ clones were located mainly in CM and EM, and CD8+ clones in EMRA.

The V call is TRBV5-6, the J call TRBJ1-1, with TRBD1 matching over 8 bases. Sequenced: PBMCs or a T cell subset sorted from them (not recorded which). The clonotype comes from a man between 18 and 35 years old who had mild COVID-19 (a few samples of this study predate the infection). Cell type and time point are not known. The CDR3: CASSYDRGTEAFF. For the CDR3, the DNA is TGTGCCAGCAGCTACGACAGGGGTACTGAAGCTTTCTTT.